The 5 T cell receptor beta chains reported below all come from one sample, sequenced in a study of HIV-infected patients and healthy controls. Approximately 510 ng RNA was reverse transcribed with alpha and beta constant-region primers. Separate chain-specific third strand synthesis with multiplexing indices produced the alpha and beta libraries. TCRdb passed the 5' RACE reads through MiXCR, listing each CDR3 protein once. The sample has about 8,000 distinct CDR3 sequences; over 6.5% are singletons. Follow-up blood was drawn about 14 weeks, roughly three months, after antiretroviral therapy began. The repertoire came from unfractionated whole blood and reflected all unsorted peripheral T cells. The sample was blood, taken during antiretroviral therapy. All receptors come from an adult with HIV infection.

At least ten counts were recorded for this clonotype. Since it is a stray read in a library aimed at alpha chains, this beta chain has a size that is not meaningful. The chain links TRBV20-1 to TRBJ2-7, with 11 bases fitting TRBD2. Germline trimming cut 4 bases from V and 9 bases from J; bases unmatched to any gene: 5. This CDR3 spans 12 amino acids. Per the germline V gene, CDR1 is DFQATT and CDR2 is SNEGSKA (reference sequence). The CDR3 bases are TGCAGTGCTACGGGACTAGCGGAAGGGCAGTACTTC. It specifies CSATGLAEGQYF.

This clonotype was picked up many times. Because this beta chain is a stray read in a library intended to capture alpha chains, its abundance should not be given much weight. The V gene is TRBV7-2, the J gene TRBJ2-1; possibly TRBD2 for D (6 bases). With 3 bases removed from V and 10 bases from J, the gap between germline ends came to 16 bases. The V gene's germline CDR1 is SGHTA and CDR2 FQGNSA. The CDR3 is 14 residues long. CDR3 protein: CASSLGQRREEQFF. The CDR3 coding sequence is TGTGCCAGCAGCTTGGGGCAAAGGCGGGAAGAGCAGTTCTTC.

In its sample, this clonotype was seen many times. With the library built for alpha chains, this beta chain is off target and its frequency is not meaningful. J is TRBJ2-3 and V is TRBV7-2, with D perhaps matching TRBD2 (6 bases). This CDR3 is built from 15 residues. From germline, CDR1 is SGHTA and CDR2 FQGNSA. Trimming cost V 6 bases and J 2 bases, with 15 bases left between them. The CDR3: CASRAWRGATDTQYF. The CDR3 nucleotides read TGTGCCAGCAGGGCGTGGAGGGGTGCCACAGATACGCAGTATTTT.

The table lists this clonotype with many counts. In a library made to pick up alpha chains, this beta chain is a stray read with a size that means little. The V and J genes are TRBV9 and TRBJ1-5, with D hard to call. Looked up from germline, CDR1 is SGDLS and CDR2 is YYNGEE. V was cut by 0 bases and J by 5 bases, with 6 bases left in between. This CDR3 has 13 amino acids. The DNA for the CDR3 is TGTGCCAGCAGCGTAGGTCCGGATCAGCCCCAGCATTTT. Translated: CASSVGPDQPQHF.

This clonotype has at least ten counts. This beta chain appears as a stray read in a library generated for alpha chains; its size is not informative. This CDR3 is CASSPTSLADTQYF. The CDR3 DNA sequence: TGTGCCAGCAGCCCCACTAGCCTTGCAGATACGCAGTATTTT. The chain has TRBV4-2 and TRBJ2-3; tentatively, D is TRBD2 (6 bases). Per germline, CDR1 LGHNA and CDR2 YNFKEQ. V lost 4 bases to trimming and J lost 4 bases, with 12 bases between them. The CDR3 has 14 residues.